This T cell receptor beta chain came from a study of cytomegalovirus exposure and HLA in healthy donors (dated by TCRdb to about 2017). About the study as a whole: In an earlier analysis of fewer than 750 of the donors, 276 Gb of sequence data and 117 million unique TCR beta sequences from 180 million or so T cells were reported. The study aimed to test whether cataloging public T cell receptors could reveal signatures of past pathogen exposure. Four to six DR-DQ haplotypes were handled as single units for association and clustering, since linkage in the cohort was strong. To predict cytomegalovirus infection status, the study combined high-throughput TCR immunosequencing, statistical association of individual TCRs with disease status, and machine learning. HLA typing covered class I and class II loci at four-digit resolution. A later analysis re-analyzed previously published TCR beta repertoires from 550 to 700 donors and added high-resolution HLA genotyping to study TCR occurrence patterns. An earlier analysis of several hundred of the donors applied high-throughput TCR beta sequencing to assess whether each TCR beta V gene segment acted as functional or pseudogenic. A later genetic analysis used genome-wide SNP genotypes for about three fifths of the roughly 700 donors, treating that subset as a discovery cohort. Donor age, sex, ethnicity and CMV serostatus were compiled together with the repertoire data. About 310 gigabases of sequencing data and tens of millions of unique TCR sequences were included in an early release covering about 600 HLA-typed donors. Using immunosequencing, the study profiled T cell repertoires from approximately 700 subjects and related those repertoires to cytomegalovirus serostatus. Of the roughly 400 genotyped donors, approximately 81% were placed in the genetic ancestry cluster associated with self-reported Caucasian donors. Every discovery cohort repertoire had been produced on one sequencing platform. The number of typed donors differed by locus: about 629-630 for A, B, C, DRB1 and DQB1; 500 to 550 for DQA1; around 610 for DPA1; and some 430 for DPB1. On average, about 240,000 unique TCR beta nucleotide sequences were sequenced per donor among about 400 genotyped donors of the cohort, with 15% to 20% of those sequences being non-productive. Rather than drawing on any new phenotypic data, the later analysis identified candidate immune exposures from TCR beta sequences and the way those sequences occurred across donors. A separate validation cohort of 100 to 150 different subjects was used in addition to the 666-subject first cohort. The study at large found these results: A later analysis found that HLA-associated TCR beta chains were more clonally expanded and had lower generation probabilities than equally common non-associated chains. When HLA alleles, especially DR and DQ, strongly co-occurred, TCR associations were difficult to assign to individual alleles. In a later analysis, about 16,000 TCR beta sequences were associated with specific HLA alleles at a false discovery rate of 0.05. Correlated functional status among segregating V segments might reflect linkage disequilibrium, but an unknown experimental factor could not be ruled out. Because HLA typing was unavailable for some donors at each locus, only the typed subset was used in association tests. According to the authors, the approach could potentially be generalized to other disease states and immunological phenotypes. A total of 164 TCR beta chains were listed by the study as associated with cytomegalovirus. Three of the identified cytomegalovirus-associated TCR beta chains were confirmed in vitro to be specific for cytomegalovirus antigens. In an earlier analysis of about 540 of the donors, most TCR beta V segments were observed in productive rearrangements about 87% or about 30% of the time, broadly matching IMGT annotations. The 87-base-pair reads could not distinguish some IMGT-functional V segments, including TRBV6-2 and TRBV6-3, so those segments were excluded. Across donors, most TCR sequences were observed very rarely, whereas some public TCRs were present in many individuals. Cytomegalovirus status was reported to be diagnosed by the classifier with high specificity and sensitivity in both the original and validation cohorts. In a later genetic analysis, fewer N-insertions in productive TCRs were reported among donors in an Asian-associated ancestry cluster than the approximately 630-donor mean. Seventeen rarely observed V segments, including chromosome 9 orphons, were excluded from the earlier analysis of several hundred of the donors because counts were too low. A further reported finding was that TCR beta sequences accurately predicted the HLA-A and HLA-B alleles for most subjects in the first cohort. For the cohort, immune exposure information was limited to CMV serostatus. A cluster of highly shared sequence variants was judged likely to represent a technical artifact of the sequencing pipeline. A later analysis found that TCR association rates varied across HLA loci, with DRB1 alleles showing the most associated TCRs and HLA-C alleles the fewest. Roughly uniform sequencing depth across donors was assumed in presence/absence analyses, although this assumption may not hold. In a later genetic analysis, a missense DCLRE1C variant was associated with V-gene and J-gene trimming of TCR beta chains, and the association was replicated in an independent cohort. Most CMV-associated TCR beta chains appeared to be HLA-restricted in a later analysis, and the HLA associations seemed to be driven largely by CMV exposure. In a later analysis, several top co-occurrence clusters were reported to appear linked to parvovirus B19, influenza, CMV and Epstein-Barr virus. The cohort was sequenced for TCR beta chains only, and without alpha or paired-chain data the features that could be detected were limited.

In total, about 650 healthy bone marrow donors made up the cohort. At the time of sampling, every cohort member was nominally healthy, though immune exposures that went unrecorded were likely present. The donor was CMV seronegative and was included in the group of 352 seronegative cohort members. A peripheral blood sample was collected from each donor, and TCR beta sequencing was performed on peripheral blood mononuclear cells. Genomic DNA was extracted from the blood cell samples with the Qiagen DNeasy Blood Extraction Kit. Concerning this clone: Its target antigen remains unknown. The input lacks base qualities; no much larger clone sits a single base away.

Trimming takes 0 bases off V and 5 bases off J; junction bases not matched to a gene: 4. The CDR3, from cysteine to phenylalanine, totals 14 residues. Only the CDR3 region is kept as DNA, spanning 42 bases read in frame from base 1. Based on the germline V gene, the CDR1 and CDR2 sequences are SGHRS and YFSETQ. Library preparation used the immunoSEQ multiplex PCR assay. The multiplex PCR relied on a mix of 60 forward primers for TCR Vbeta segments and 13 reverse primers for TCR Jbeta segments. Amplification of the CDR3 region of rearranged TCR beta genes was performed with a multiplex PCR assay on genomic DNA. The amplified TCR beta libraries were sequenced on the Illumina HiSeq System as 87-base-pair reads. The original methods were these. A later analysis counted approximately 84 million unique TCR beta chains across the 600 to 850 repertoires, and around 9.9 million of these chains were shared by at least two donors. Raw reads were error-corrected and collapsed into unique sequences by a nearest-neighbor algorithm in which closely related sequences were merged to remove PCR and sequencing errors. CDR3 sequences were aligned to IMGT reference sequences to assign V, D and J gene segments. For a sequence to be retained, a match of at least six nucleotides to both a V gene segment and a J gene segment was required. Rearrangements were called productive when the CDR3 lacked stop codons and stayed in frame with V and J; all others were non-productive. CDR3 was defined according to IMGT convention as the region running from the second conserved V-encoded cysteine to the conserved J-encoded phenylalanine. In an earlier analysis of roughly 580 of the donors, sequences lacking an unambiguous match to a single V gene segment were excluded. In an earlier analysis of several hundred of the donors, V segments were called functional above 56.7% productive rearrangements and were called segregating when the between-donor standard deviation exceeded 5%. To diagnose cytomegalovirus status from the catalog of TCR beta chain sequences, a statistical classification framework was built. A later analysis assigned V and J genes by comparing TCR nucleotide sequences with IMGT/GENE-DB human TR gene sequences. Using the TCRdist pipeline, a later analysis assigned CDR3 sequences along with most-parsimonious VDJ recombination scenarios. In a later analysis, each TCR beta chain was defined by its CDR3 amino acid sequence together with its V-gene family, and reads lacking a unique V-gene family were excluded. As a way to deal with suspected cross-contamination and a sequencing artifact, a later analysis dropped roughly 600 nucleotide sequences that were highly shared and had low generation probability. For each public chain, a later analysis derived a clonal expansion index from normalized ranks of inferred template counts within each repertoire. In a later analysis, generation probabilities were computed with a VDJ recombination model fitted to out-of-frame rearrangements, and the resulting probabilities were checked against IGoR. A later analysis scored TCR-TCR, TCR-HLA and TCR-CMV co-occurrence with hypergeometric tests, applying a repertoire-size bias correction to TCR pairs. To estimate false discovery rates, a later analysis permuted the HLA or CMV assignments 20 times. A later analysis grouped co-occurring TCRs with DBSCAN, adding TCRdist sequence similarity when clustering within HLA-allele-positive subsets. Repertoires with fewer than 30,000 or more than 120,000 public chains were left out of co-occurrence clustering, as were a few repertoires with anomalous nucleotide sharing. In its TCRdb copy, this immuneACCESS table keeps in-frame sequences only and misses some clones. Where compared with another copy, unresolved V genes explain less than half of these, and the others have no known cause. V and J calls and clone size come straight from that table; D and trimming were deduced from the DNA. The sample yields over 150,000 clones; around 82% were counted once. The leading ten clones occupy 0.38% of the sample.

The source of this sequence is a boy younger than 10 in good health and CMV-seronegative. Sequenced sample: PBMCs. The rearranged chain carries TRBV5-1 and TRBJ2-7; TRBD1 lines up with 8 middle nucleotides. The DNA sequence follows: TGCGCCAGCAGCTTGGCGGACAGGGTGGACGAGCAGTACTTC. This yields the protein CASSLADRVDEQYF. With the portions outside the CDR3 filled from the reference TRBV5-1 and TRBJ2-7 genes, the complete variable region becomes KAGVTQTPRYLIKTRGQQVTLSCSPISGHRSVSWYQQTPGQGLQFLFEYFSETQRNKGNFPGRFSGRQFSNSRSEMNVSTLELGDSALYLCASSLADRVDEQYFGPGTRLTVT.